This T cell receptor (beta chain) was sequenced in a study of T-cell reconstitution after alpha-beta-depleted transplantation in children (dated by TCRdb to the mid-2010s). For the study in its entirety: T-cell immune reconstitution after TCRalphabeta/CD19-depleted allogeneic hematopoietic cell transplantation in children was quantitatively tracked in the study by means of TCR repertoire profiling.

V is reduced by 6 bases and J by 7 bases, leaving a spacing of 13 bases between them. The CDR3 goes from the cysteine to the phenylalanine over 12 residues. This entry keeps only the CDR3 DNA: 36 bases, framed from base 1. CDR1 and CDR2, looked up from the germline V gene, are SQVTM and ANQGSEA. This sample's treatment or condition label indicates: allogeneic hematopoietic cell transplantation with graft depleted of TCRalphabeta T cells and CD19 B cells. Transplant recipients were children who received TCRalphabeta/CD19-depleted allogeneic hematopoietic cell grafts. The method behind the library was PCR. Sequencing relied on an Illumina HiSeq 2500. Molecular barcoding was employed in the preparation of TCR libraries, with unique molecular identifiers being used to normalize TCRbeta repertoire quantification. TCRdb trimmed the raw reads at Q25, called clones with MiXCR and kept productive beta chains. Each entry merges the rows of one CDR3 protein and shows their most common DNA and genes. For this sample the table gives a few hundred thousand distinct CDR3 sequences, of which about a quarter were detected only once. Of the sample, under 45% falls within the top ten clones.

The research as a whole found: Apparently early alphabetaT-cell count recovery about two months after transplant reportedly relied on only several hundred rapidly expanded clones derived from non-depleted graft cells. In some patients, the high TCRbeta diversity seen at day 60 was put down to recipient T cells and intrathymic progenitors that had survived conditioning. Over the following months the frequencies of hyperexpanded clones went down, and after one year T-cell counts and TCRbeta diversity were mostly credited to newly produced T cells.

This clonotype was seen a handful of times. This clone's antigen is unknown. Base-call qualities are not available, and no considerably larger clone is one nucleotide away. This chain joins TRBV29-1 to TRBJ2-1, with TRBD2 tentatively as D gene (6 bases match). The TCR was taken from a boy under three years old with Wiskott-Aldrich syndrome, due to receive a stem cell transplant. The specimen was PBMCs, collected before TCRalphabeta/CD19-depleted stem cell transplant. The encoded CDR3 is CSVYLSGNEQFF. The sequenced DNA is TGCAGCGTCTATTTAAGCGGGAATGAGCAGTTCTTC.